The entry below gives a single TCR beta chain sequence along with its context. Its antigen is currently unknown. The study ran its PCR with 60 Vbeta and 13 Jbeta primers. The repertoire was sequenced with immunoSEQ multiplex PCR; TCRdb's copy has only in-frame clones and lacks some. The table has over 150,000 clones, around 77% seen once. The sample originates from a study of cytomegalovirus exposure and HLA in healthy donors. Germline V gives CDR1 SQVTM, CDR2 ANQGSEA. The CDR3 is 13 residues long. Trimming pared 3 bases from V and 1 base from J, leaving 9 bases between. Study results and caveats: A link between a missense DCLRE1C variant and TCR beta V- and J-gene trimming emerged from a later analysis. In a later analysis, at a false discovery rate of 0.05, fewer than 20,000 TCR beta sequences matched HLA alleles.

Input material: PBMCs. The chain joins TRBV29-1 to TRBJ2-5; no clear D gene. The clonotype originates from a woman aged 30 to 39 in good health and CMV-seronegative. CDR3 sequence reads: CSVELSIQETQYF. In DNA form, the CDR3 reads TGCAGCGTTGAGTTGTCTATCCAAGAGACCCAGTACTTC.